This TCR beta chain was identified in a study of T cells in localized non-small cell lung cancer. Study findings and constraints: Elevated circulating T cell density in blood was associated with longer overall survival. Sequence data derive from only one tumor region, so heterogeneity remains possible. Paired adjacent lung recovered a median around 59 of the top 100 tumor clones.

TCRdb keeps only in-frame clones here, not all; method: immunoSEQ multiplex PCR. The data show over 20,000 clones, with 85% seen just once and around 15% held by the top ten. Details on this clone: No antigen is known for it.

CDR3 size: 15 residues. The V gene end was trimmed by 9 bases and the J gene end by 0 bases; junction bases not matched to a gene: 11. CDR1 is SNHLY, CDR2 FYNNEI, per germline. The V and J genes are TRBV2 and TRBJ2-7; 7 bases line up with TRBD1. The source material was PBMCs, sampled before any cancer treatment. The TCR originated in a woman aged 35 to 69 with stage II squamous cell lung carcinoma. CDR3 DNA: TGTGCCAGGGAGAGTAATGCAGGGGGCTCCTACGAGCAGTACTTC. It specifies CARESNAGGSYEQYF.